The clone carrying this TCR beta chain occurred once. Antigen unknown. The record originates from a study of OX40 agonist ivuxolimab in advanced cancers. Study-wide points: Among expanded peripheral T cells, antigen specificity went undetermined.

TCRdb keeps only in-frame clones here, not all; method: immunoSEQ multiplex PCR. This sample has 55,000 to 75,000 clones; roughly 80% occur once, and the top ten carry roughly 5.1%. V was shortened by 2 bases and J by 5 bases, with 18 bases between the two germline ends. This CDR3 spans 16 amino acids. Per germline, CDR1 MGHDK and CDR2 SYGVNS. This material consisted of CD4+ or CD8+ T cells sorted from blood, taken in a trial of the OX40 agonist ivuxolimab. J is TRBJ2-5 and V is TRBV25-1, with TRBD2 as a possible D gene (7 bases). This TCR was sampled from an adult with an advanced solid tumor such as melanoma, head and neck, liver or kidney cancer. CDR3 region: CASSEHRGRVWETQYF. DNA for the CDR3: TGTGCCAGCAGTGAACATAGGGGGAGGGTATGGGAGACCCAGTACTTC.